The next 9 T cell receptor beta chains were all read from a single sample in a study of PD-1 blockade in classical Hodgkin lymphoma. Only in-frame clones appear in the TCRdb table, and some are missing; sequencing was by immunoSEQ multiplex PCR. The profile shows tens of thousands of clones, 73% of them singletons. Brentuximab vedotin exposure varied, and every patient relapsed after autologous stem cell transplantation. Specimen: peripheral blood mononuclear cells (PBMCs), collected before the second cycle of nivolumab. The receptors come from a human donor with classical Hodgkin lymphoma.

The chain has TRBV23-1 and TRBJ2-1, with D possibly matching TRBD1 (6 bases). TRBV23-1 is treated as an ORF (open reading frame) with a function not yet certain. The CDR3 covers 16 residues. V was pared by 0 bases and J by 0 bases, with 9 bases between. CDR3 in DNA: TGCGCCAGCAGTCAATCGGGGGCGAGCTCCTACAATGAGCAGTTCTTC. Translating it yields CASSQSGASSYNEQFF.

The V gene is TRBV6-1, the J gene TRBJ1-5, with D possibly being TRBD1 (6 bases). CDR1 MNHNS and CDR2 SASEGT come from the germline V gene. V lost 3 bases to trimming and J lost 5 bases, with 11 bases between them. The CDR3 length is 14 residues. This CDR3 reads CASSDRGRDQPQHF. The CDR3 DNA reads as TGTGCCAGCAGTGATAGGGGGAGAGATCAGCCCCAGCATTTT.

V usage is TRBV7-3 and J usage is TRBJ2-2; TRBD2 matches at 7 bases. V lost 2 bases and J lost 0; bases outside the gene matches: 0. The CDR3 totals 15 residues. Germline lookup yields CDR1 SGHTA and CDR2 FQGTGA. CDR3 sequence (DNA): TGTGCCAGCAGCTTACGGGGGGCGAACACCGGGGAGCTGTTTTTT. Encoded protein: CASSLRGANTGELFF.

This clone was observed a handful of times. The chain combines TRBV5-4 with TRBJ2-3, with D possibly TRBD2 on 7 matching bases. This CDR3 comprises 14 residues. V was pared by 1 base and J by 4 bases, with 10 bases between. Per the germline V gene, CDR1 is SGHNT and CDR2 is YYREEE (reference sequence). CDR3 coding DNA: TGTGCCAGCAGCTTGACAGGGAGGGCAGATACGCAGTATTTT. This translates into CASSLTGRADTQYF.

V and J are TRBV4-1 and TRBJ2-7, with TRBD2 matching 11 bases. Germline V gives CDR1 MGHRA, CDR2 YSYEKL. CDR3 size: 15 residues. The V and J ends lost 4 bases and 0 bases, in that order; junction bases with no gene match: 2. Here the CDR3 DNA reads TGCGCCAGCAGCCTGACTAGCGGGGCCTCCTACGAGCAGTACTTC. Protein product: CASSLTSGASYEQYF.

V usage is TRBV28 and J usage is TRBJ1-5, with D possibly TRBD1 on 6 matching bases. CDR1 MDHEN and CDR2 SYDVKM come from the germline V gene. V was clipped by 7 bases and J by 5 bases, with 9 bases between them. The CDR3 is 12 amino acids. The CDR3: CASTPGDQPQHF. For the CDR3, the DNA is TGTGCCAGCACCCCAGGGGATCAGCCCCAGCATTTT.

The chain joins TRBV10-1 to TRBJ1-4; D gene ambiguous. The CDR3 has 10 residues. The V gene's germline CDR1 is WNHNN and CDR2 SYGVQD (reference sequence). V gave up 0 bases and J gave up 14 bases, with 4 bases separating them. DNA of the CDR3: TGCGCCAGCAGTGAGTCGAGTCTGTTTTTT. Its translation: CASSESSLFF.

The rearrangement links TRBV6-5 to TRBJ1-1; TRBD1 matches 11 bases. With V trimmed by 6 bases and J by 6 bases, 9 bases remained unmatched. Germline V lookup: CDR1 MNHEY, CDR2 SVGAGI. This CDR3 region has 15 residues. CDR3 in amino acids: CASRPVGQGGSEAFF. The CDR3 bases are TGTGCCAGCAGGCCGGTGGGACAGGGGGGCTCTGAAGCTTTCTTT.

The chain is built from TRBV19 and TRBJ2-1; no clear D. Trimming pared 7 bases from V and 0 bases from J, leaving 13 bases between. Germline assignment: CDR1 LNHDA and CDR2 SQIVND (reference sequence). This CDR3 comprises 15 residues. The CDR3 loop reads CASNQAPSSYNEQFF. The DNA of the CDR3 is TGTGCCAGTAATCAGGCTCCGAGCTCCTACAATGAGCAGTTCTTC.